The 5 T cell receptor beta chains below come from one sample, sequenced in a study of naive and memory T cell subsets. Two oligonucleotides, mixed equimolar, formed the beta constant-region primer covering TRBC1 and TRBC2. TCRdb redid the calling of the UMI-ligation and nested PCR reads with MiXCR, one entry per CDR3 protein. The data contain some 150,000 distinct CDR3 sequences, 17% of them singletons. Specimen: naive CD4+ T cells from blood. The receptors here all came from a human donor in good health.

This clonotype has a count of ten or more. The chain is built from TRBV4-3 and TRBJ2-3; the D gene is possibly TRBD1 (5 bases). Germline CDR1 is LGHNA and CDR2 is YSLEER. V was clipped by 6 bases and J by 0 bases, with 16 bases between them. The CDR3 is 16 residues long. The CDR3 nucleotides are TGCGCCAGCAGGGGGCGGTTGGGCGACAGCACAGATACGCAGTATTTT. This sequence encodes CASRGRLGDSTDTQYF.

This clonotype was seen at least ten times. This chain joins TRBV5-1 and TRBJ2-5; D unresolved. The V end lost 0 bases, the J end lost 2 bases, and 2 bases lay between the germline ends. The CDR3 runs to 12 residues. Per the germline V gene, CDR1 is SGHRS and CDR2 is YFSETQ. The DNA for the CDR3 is TGCGCCAGCAGCTTGGATCAAGAGACCCAGTACTTC. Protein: CASSLDQETQYF.

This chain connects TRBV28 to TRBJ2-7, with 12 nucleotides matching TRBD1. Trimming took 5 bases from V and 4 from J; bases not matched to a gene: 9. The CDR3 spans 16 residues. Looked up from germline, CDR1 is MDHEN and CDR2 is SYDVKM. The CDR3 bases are TGTGCCAGCAGTAACCCAGTGGGACAGGGGGCTTACGAGCAGTACTTC. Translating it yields CASSNPVGQGAYEQYF.

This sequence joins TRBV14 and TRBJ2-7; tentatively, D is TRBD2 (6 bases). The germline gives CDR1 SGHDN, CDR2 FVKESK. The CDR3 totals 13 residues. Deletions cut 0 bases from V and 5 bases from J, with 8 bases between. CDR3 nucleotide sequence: TGTGCCAGCAGCCAAGATGGAGGGGACGAGCAGTACTTC. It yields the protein CASSQDGGDEQYF.

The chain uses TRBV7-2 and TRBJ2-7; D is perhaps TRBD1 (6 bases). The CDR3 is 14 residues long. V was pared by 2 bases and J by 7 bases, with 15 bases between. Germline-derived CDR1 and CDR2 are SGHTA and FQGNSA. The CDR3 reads CASSLQGISGEQYF. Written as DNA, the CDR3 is TGTGCCAGCAGCTTACAGGGGATAAGTGGAGAGCAGTACTTC.